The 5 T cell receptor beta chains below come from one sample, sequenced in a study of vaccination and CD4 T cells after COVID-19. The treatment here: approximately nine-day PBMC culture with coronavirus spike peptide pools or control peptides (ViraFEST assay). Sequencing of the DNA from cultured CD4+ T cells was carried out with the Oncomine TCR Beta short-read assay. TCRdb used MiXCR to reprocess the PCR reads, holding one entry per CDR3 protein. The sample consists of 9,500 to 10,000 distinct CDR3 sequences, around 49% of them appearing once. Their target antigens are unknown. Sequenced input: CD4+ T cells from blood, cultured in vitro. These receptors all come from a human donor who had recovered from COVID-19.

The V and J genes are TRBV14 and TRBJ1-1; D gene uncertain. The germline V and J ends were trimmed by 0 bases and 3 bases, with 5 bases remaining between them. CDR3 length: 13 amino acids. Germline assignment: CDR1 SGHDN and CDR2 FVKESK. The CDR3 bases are TGTGCCAGCAGCCAAGATTTGGACACTGAAGCTTTCTTT. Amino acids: CASSQDLDTEAFF.

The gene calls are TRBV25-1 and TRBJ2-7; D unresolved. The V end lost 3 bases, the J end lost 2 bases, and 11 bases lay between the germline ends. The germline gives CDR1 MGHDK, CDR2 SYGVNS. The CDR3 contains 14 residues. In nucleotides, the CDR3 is TGTGCCAGCAGTGAGAGCAGGATGACCTACGAGCAGTACTTC. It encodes CASSESRMTYEQYF.

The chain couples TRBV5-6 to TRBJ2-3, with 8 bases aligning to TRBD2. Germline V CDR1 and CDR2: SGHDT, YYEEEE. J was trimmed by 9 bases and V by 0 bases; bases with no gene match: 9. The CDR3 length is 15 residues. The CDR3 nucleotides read TGTGCCAGCAGCTTGGTCGGGGGGGTCCAGATAACGCAGTATTTT. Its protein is CASSLVGGVQITQYF. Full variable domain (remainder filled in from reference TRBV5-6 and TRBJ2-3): DAGVTQSPTHLIKTRGQQVTLRCSPKSGHDTVSWYQQALGQGPQFIFQYYEEEERQRGNFPDRFSGHQFPNYSSELNVNALLLGDSALYLCASSLVGGVQITQYFGPGTRLTVL.

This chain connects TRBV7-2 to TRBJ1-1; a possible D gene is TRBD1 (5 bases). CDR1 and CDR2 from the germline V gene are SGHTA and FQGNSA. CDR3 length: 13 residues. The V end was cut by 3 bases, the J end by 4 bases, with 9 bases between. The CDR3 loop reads CASSFRATTEAFF. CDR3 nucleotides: TGTGCCAGCAGCTTCAGGGCCACCACTGAAGCTTTCTTT.

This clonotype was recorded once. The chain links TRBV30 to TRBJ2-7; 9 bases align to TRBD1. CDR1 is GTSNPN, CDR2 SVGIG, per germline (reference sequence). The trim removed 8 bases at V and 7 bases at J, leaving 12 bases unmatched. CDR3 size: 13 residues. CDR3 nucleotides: TGTGCCGGCCGGGACAGGGTGCGGCGGGAGCAGTACTTC. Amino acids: CAGRDRVRREQYF.